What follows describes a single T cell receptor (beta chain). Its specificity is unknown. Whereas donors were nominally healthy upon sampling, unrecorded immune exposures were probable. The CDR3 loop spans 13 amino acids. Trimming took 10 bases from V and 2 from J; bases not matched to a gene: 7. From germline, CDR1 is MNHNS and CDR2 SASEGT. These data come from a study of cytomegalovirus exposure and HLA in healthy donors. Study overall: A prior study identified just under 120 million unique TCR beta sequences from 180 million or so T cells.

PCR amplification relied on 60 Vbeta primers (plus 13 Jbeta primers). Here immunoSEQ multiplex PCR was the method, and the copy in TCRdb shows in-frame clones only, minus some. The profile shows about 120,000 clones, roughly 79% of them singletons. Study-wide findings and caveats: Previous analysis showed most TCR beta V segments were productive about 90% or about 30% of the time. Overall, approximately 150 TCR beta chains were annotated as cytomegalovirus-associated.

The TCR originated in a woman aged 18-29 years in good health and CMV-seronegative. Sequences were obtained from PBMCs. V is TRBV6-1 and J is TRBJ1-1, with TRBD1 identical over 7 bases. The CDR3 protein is CATATGINTEAFF. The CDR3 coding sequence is TGTGCCACCGCGACAGGGATAAACACTGAAGCTTTCTTT.